A selection of T cell receptor beta chains follows, all from one sample in a study of blood T cell repertoires in COVID-19. Assay used: immunoSEQ multiplex PCR; TCRdb lists only in-frame clones, some missing. The sample shows almost 250,000 clones, 85% to 90% of them seen only once. The sequenced sample consisted of PBMCs or T cells enriched from blood (not recorded which). The receptors were gathered from a woman aged 30 to 39 who had recovered from COVID-19. Both conserved end residues are part of each CDR3. The order of the fields is D gene, V gene, clone size, J gene, CDR3 DNA, CDR3 protein. A D gene is named only where the DNA matches it firmly. Size is omitted from some rows. Given values are once, few, many or a class for expanded clones.

>TRBD2|TRBV5-4|NA|TRBJ2-3
TGTGCCAGCAGCTTTAGCGGGAGGGCAGATACGCAGTATTTT
CASSFSGRADTQYF
>NA|TRBV7-2|NA|TRBJ1-1
TGTGCCAGCAACATGGGGAGCACTGAAGCTTTCTTT
CASNMGSTEAFF
>NA|TRBV7-3|NA|TRBJ2-2
TGTGCCAGCAGCTTTGACAGGTCGCCGACCGGGGAGCTGTTTTTT
CASSFDRSPTGELFF
>TRBD1|TRBV5-1|NA|TRBJ1-5
TGCGCCAGCAGCCCACAGGGGATCTCAGGTCAGCCCCAGCATTTT
CASSPQGISGQPQHF
>NA|TRBV6-2/TRBV6-3|NA|TRBJ2-7
TGTGCCAGCGGCCTAGGGGGTCATGGGTCCTACGAGCAGTACTTC
CASGLGGHGSYEQYF
>NA|TRBV11-3|NA|TRBJ2-1
TGTGCCAGCAGCCCCCGGCGGGGAGCTATGGATGAGCAGTTCTTC
CASSPRRGAMDEQFF
>NA|TRBV28|once|TRBJ2-1
TGTGCCAGCAGTTTGGAGGGCCGATTCAATGAGCAGTTCTTC
CASSLEGRFNEQFF
>NA|TRBV27|NA|TRBJ2-1
TGTGCCAGCAGGGGGCTGCGGTTTCTCTACAATGAGCAGTTCTTC
CASRGLRFLYNEQFF
>NA|TRBV28|NA|TRBJ2-7
TGTGCCACCTCCCCAGGGGGAGGCGACGAGCAGTACTTC
CATSPGGGDEQYF
>NA|TRBV7-2|few|TRBJ2-2
TGTGCCAGCAGCTATCAGGGAAACACCGGGGAGCTGTTTTTT
CASSYQGNTGELFF
>TRBD1|TRBV5-1|NA|TRBJ2-5
TGCGCCAGCAGCCCGGACAGGGTGGAGACCCAGTACTTC
CASSPDRVETQYF
>NA|TRBV24-1|NA|TRBJ2-1
TGTGCCACCAGCCCGGGATCATACAATGAGCAGTTCTTC
CATSPGSYNEQFF
>TRBD1|TRBV7-2|NA|TRBJ2-1
TGTGCCAGCAGCCCTCCCGGGACAGCCTACAATGAGCAGTTCTTC
CASSPPGTAYNEQFF
>TRBD1|TRBV5-5|NA|TRBJ1-2
TGTGCCAGCAGCTCTTGGACAGGCCCCGACTATGGCTACACCTTC
CASSSWTGPDYGYTF
>NA|TRBV5-6|NA|TRBJ1-2
TGTGCCAGCAGCCTGGGATGGAGAGCTAACTATGGCTACACCTTC
CASSLGWRANYGYTF
>TRBD2|TRBV9|NA|TRBJ2-3
TGTGCCAGCAGCTCCCAGGAGCGGGAGGAGTATGATACGCAGTATTTT
CASSSQEREEYDTQYF
>TRBD1|TRBV6-2/TRBV6-3|NA|TRBJ1-5
TGTGCCAGCAGTTTCGGGACAGGGTCCCCGGGCCAGCATTTT
CASSFGTGSPGQHF
>NA|TRBV9|NA|TRBJ2-1
TGTGCCAGCAGCGTAGGCCGGGGAAGCGTATACAATGAGCAGTTCTTC
CASSVGRGSVYNEQFF
>NA|TRBV6-5|once|TRBJ2-7
TGTGCCAGCAGTTACTCGACTAGGGTCTACGAGCAGTACTTC
CASSYSTRVYEQYF
>NA|TRBV20-1|once|TRBJ1-2
TGCAGTGCTTTGCGGGGGTTTGGCTACACCTTC
CSALRGFGYTF
>NA|TRBV6-2/TRBV6-3|few|TRBJ1-1
TGTGCCAGCAGTTACAAGAGGGAGAACGGTGAAGCTTTCTTT
CASSYKRENGEAFF
>NA|TRBV21-1|NA|TRBJ1-4
TGTGCCAGCAGCGAAACGGAGGGAACAACTAATGAAAAACTGTTTTTT
CASSETEGTTNEKLFF
>TRBD1|TRBV30|NA|TRBJ1-1
TGTGCCTGGAGAGGACAGGGGGACACTGAAGCTTTCTTT
CAWRGQGDTEAFF
>TRBD1|TRBV29-1|NA|TRBJ1-3
TGCAGCGTGGGGACAGGCAACTCTGGAAACACCATATATTTT
CSVGTGNSGNTIYF
>TRBD1|TRBV6-2/TRBV6-3|NA|TRBJ1-1
TGTGCCAGCAGTTACCGAGGACAGGGGGCCACTGAAGCTTTCTTT
CASSYRGQGATEAFF
>NA|TRBV5-6|NA|TRBJ1-2
TGTGCCAGCAACTTGCTCCCTAACTATGGCTACACCTTC
CASNLLPNYGYTF
>NA|TRBV7-3|NA|TRBJ1-1
TGTGCCAGCAGCTTAACGCCTCTAGGGAACACTGAAGCTTTCTTT
CASSLTPLGNTEAFF
>NA|TRBV19|once|TRBJ2-5
TGTGCCAGTAGTATCCAATTAGTGGAGACCCAGTACTTC
CASSIQLVETQYF
>NA|TRBV19|once|TRBJ1-2
TGTGCCAGTCGGCCGGGCCTACCCCAGCGGTATGGCTACACCTTC
CASRPGLPQRYGYTF
>TRBD1|TRBV5-4|NA|TRBJ2-3
TGTGCCAGCAGCTCCCCGGGACAGGGGGCAGATACGCAGTATTTT
CASSSPGQGADTQYF
>TRBD1|TRBV6-5|NA|TRBJ1-1
TGTGCCAGCAGGGACAGGGTCCGTGCTTTCTTT
CASRDRVRAFF
>NA|TRBV29-1|few|TRBJ1-5
TGCAGCGTATTAACCACAGGAATCAATCAGCCCCAGCATTTT
CSVLTTGINQPQHF
>TRBD1|TRBV3-1/TRBV3-2|NA|TRBJ1-3
TGTGCCAGCAGCCAGGGACAGGACTCTGGAAACACCATATATTTT
CASSQGQDSGNTIYF
>NA|TRBV28|NA|TRBJ1-5
TGTGCCAGCAGTCAGGGTCTCAGGCCCCAGCATTTT
CASSQGLRPQHF
>TRBD1|TRBV6-5|NA|TRBJ1-2
TGTGCCAGCAGTTACTCGGGACAGAGGACCTATGGCTACACCTTC
CASSYSGQRTYGYTF
>NA|TRBV4-2|NA|TRBJ1-6
TGTGCCAGCAGCCAAGACAATGCGAACCGCTATAATTCACCCCTCCACTTT
CASSQDNANRYNSPLHF
>NA|TRBV24-1|NA|TRBJ1-2
TGTGCCACCAGTGATCCCTATTATGGCTACACCTTC
CATSDPYYGYTF
>NA|TRBV14|NA|TRBJ1-2
TGTGCCAGCAGCCAAGATCCAAACTATGGCTACACCTTC
CASSQDPNYGYTF
>TRBD2|TRBV4-1|NA|TRBJ2-5
TGCGCCAGCAGCCGACTTACTAGCGGGATAGCATCTGAGACCCAGTACTTC
CASSRLTSGIASETQYF
>NA|TRBV19|NA|TRBJ2-5
TGTGCCAGTAGTAGCGGGAACGGGGAGACCCAGTACTTC
CASSSGNGETQYF
>NA|TRBV5-6|NA|TRBJ1-1
TGTGCCAGCAGCTATCCGACCGAGACAGGTGGCATGAACACTGAAGCTTTCTTT
CASSYPTETGGMNTEAFF
>TRBD2|TRBV2|few|TRBJ2-1
TGTGCCAGCGTCCCTAGCGGGAGGAGCTCCTACAATGAGCAGTTCTTC
CASVPSGRSSYNEQFF
>NA|TRBV5-4|NA|TRBJ1-2
TGTGCCAGCAGCCTCAGGGATGGCTACACCTTC
CASSLRDGYTF
>NA|TRBV18|NA|TRBJ1-2
TGTGCCAGCTCCCTTTCGGGAGGGAACTATGGCTACACCTTC
CASSLSGGNYGYTF
>NA|TRBV19|NA|TRBJ2-7
TGTGCCAGTAGTATTGGAGGGAGTCAGGAGGGAGGCGAGCAGTACTTC
CASSIGGSQEGGEQYF
>NA|TRBV3-1/TRBV3-2|NA|TRBJ2-2
TGTGCCAGCACCTTCGACCAACAGGACACCAACACCGGGGAGCTGTTTTTT
CASTFDQQDTNTGELFF